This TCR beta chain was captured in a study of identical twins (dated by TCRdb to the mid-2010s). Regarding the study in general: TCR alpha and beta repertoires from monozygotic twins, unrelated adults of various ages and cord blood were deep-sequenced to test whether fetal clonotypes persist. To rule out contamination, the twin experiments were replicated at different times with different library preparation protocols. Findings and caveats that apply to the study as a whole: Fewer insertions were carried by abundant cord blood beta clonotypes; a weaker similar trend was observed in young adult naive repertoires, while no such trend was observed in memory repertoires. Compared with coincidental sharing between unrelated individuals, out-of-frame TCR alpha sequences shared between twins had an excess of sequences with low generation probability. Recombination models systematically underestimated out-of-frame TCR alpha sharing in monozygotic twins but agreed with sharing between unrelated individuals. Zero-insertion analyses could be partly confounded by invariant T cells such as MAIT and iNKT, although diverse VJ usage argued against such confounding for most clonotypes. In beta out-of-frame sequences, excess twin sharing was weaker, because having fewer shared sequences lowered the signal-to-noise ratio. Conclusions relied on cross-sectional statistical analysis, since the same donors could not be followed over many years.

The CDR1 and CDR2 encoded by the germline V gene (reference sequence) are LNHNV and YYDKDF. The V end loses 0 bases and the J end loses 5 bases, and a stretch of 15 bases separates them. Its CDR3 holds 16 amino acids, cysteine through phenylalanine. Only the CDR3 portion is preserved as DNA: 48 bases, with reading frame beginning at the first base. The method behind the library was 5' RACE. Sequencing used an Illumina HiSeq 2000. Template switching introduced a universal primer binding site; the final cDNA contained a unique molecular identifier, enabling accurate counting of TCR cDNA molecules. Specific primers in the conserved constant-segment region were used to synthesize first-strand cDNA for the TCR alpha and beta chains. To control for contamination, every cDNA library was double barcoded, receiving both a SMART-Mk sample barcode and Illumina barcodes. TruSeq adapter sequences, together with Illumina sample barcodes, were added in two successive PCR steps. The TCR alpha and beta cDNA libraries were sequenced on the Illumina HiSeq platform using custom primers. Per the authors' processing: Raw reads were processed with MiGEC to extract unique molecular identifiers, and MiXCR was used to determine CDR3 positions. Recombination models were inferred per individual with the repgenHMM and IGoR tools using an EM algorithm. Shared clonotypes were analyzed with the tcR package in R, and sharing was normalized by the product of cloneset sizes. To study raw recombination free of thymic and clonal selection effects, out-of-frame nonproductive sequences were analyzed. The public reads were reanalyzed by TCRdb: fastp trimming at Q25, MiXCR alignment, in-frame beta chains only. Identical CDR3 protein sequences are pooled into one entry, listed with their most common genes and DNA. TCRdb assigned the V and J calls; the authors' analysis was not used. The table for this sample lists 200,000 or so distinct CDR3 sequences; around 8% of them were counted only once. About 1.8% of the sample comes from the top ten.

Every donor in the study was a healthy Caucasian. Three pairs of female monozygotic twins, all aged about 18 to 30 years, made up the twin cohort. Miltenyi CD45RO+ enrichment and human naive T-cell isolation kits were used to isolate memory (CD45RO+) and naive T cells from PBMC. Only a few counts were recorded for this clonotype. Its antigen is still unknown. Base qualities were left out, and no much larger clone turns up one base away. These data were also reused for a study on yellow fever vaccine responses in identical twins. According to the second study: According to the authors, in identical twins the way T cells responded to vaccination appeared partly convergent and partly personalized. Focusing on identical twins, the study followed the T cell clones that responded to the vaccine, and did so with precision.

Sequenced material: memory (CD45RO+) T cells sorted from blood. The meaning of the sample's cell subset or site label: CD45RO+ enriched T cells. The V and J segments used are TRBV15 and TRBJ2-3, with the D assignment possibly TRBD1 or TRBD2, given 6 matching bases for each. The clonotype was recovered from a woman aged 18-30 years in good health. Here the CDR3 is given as CATSRDRGQGGDTQYF. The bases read TGTGCCACCAGCAGAGATCGGGGGCAGGGAGGAGATACGCAGTATTTT.